This record covers a single TCR beta chain. Its antigen is not known. Mouse names are used for the genes. The DNA ends 1 residue before the CDR3 does, and the rest of the CDR3 is filled in from the germline J gene. The sample comes from a study of tissue T cells after allogeneic stem cell transplantation. V lost 2 bases, J lost 6 bases, and 16 bases lay in between. Germline lookup yields CDR1 NNHNN and CDR2 SYGAGS (reference sequence). The CDR3 is 15 amino acids. Time point meaning: mouse harvest day 7 after allogeneic transplant. The graft held 10^6 splenic CD5+ T cells and 10^7 T-cell-depleted bone marrow cells. This mouse GVHD model was MHC-mismatched B6 to BALB/c, profiled day 7 or 14. TCRdb's copy holds only in-frame clones and misses some; the assay was immunoSEQ multiplex PCR. Of approximately 5,000 clones in the sample, less than 65% were seen once. Study findings and constraints: Sampling depth was limited, and the cohort was small and clinically varied.

The origin of this receptor is a female BALB/c mouse given C57BL/6 T cells with graft-versus-host disease after an allogeneic hematopoietic cell transplant. The V and J genes are TRBV13-2 and TRBJ2-4, with unresolved D. The sequencing input was gut tissue. The CDR3 spells CASGDRLRRGNTLYF. Incomplete CDR3 DNA: TGTGCCAGCGGTGACCGCCTCAGGAGAGGGAACACCTTGTAC.